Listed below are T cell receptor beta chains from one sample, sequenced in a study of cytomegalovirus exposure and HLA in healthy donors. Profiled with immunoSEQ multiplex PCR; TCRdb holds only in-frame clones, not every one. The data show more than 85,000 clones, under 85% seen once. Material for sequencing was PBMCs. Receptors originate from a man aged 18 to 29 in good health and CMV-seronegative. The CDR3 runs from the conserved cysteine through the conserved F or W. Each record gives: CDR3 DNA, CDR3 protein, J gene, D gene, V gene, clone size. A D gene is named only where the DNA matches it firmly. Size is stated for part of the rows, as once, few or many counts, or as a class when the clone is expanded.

DNA: TGTGCCAGCAGTGAGCGGGAGACAGATACGCAGTATTTT
CDR3: CASSERETDTQYF
J: TRBJ2-3
D: TRBD2
V: TRBV6-4
size: medium-sized

DNA: TGTGCCAGCAGTTTAAACAGGGACCCAGATACGCAGTATTTT
CDR3: CASSLNRDPDTQYF
J: TRBJ2-3
D: .
V: TRBV28
size: .

DNA: TGTGCCAGCAGTCGTGGACAGGGGCCCCAAGAGACCCAGTACTTC
CDR3: CASSRGQGPQETQYF
J: TRBJ2-5
D: TRBD1
V: TRBV7-6
size: .

DNA: TGCGCCAGCAGCCAAGACGGCGGGGGCGCGAATTCGTACGAGCAGTACTTC
CDR3: CASSQDGGGANSYEQYF
J: TRBJ2-7
D: .
V: TRBV4-3
size: .

DNA: TGTGCCAGCAGCCAGACAGGGGGGCTGGATGCTTTCTTT
CDR3: CASSQTGGLDAFF
J: TRBJ1-1
D: TRBD1
V: TRBV14
size: .

DNA: TGTGCCAGCTCATCCGGGACAGACTCTGGAAACACCATATATTTT
CDR3: CASSSGTDSGNTIYF
J: TRBJ1-3
D: TRBD1
V: TRBV18
size: .

DNA: TGTGCCAGCAGCCTTCTAATGAACACTGAAGCTTTCTTT
CDR3: CASSLLMNTEAFF
J: TRBJ1-1
D: .
V: TRBV14
size: .

DNA: TGTGCCAGCAGTACCGGGTCTGAGGGTGGCACTGAAGCTTTCTTT
CDR3: CASSTGSEGGTEAFF
J: TRBJ1-1
D: .
V: TRBV28
size: once

DNA: TGCGCCAGCAGCTCCGGACTAGAGAGCGGGAATGAGCAGTTCTTC
CDR3: CASSSGLESGNEQFF
J: TRBJ2-1
D: TRBD2
V: TRBV5-1
size: .

DNA: TGCGCCAGCAGCCAAGGTACTAGCGGGAGGACTTACGAGCAGTACTTC
CDR3: CASSQGTSGRTYEQYF
J: TRBJ2-7
D: TRBD2
V: TRBV4-3
size: .

DNA: TGCGCCAGCAGCAACCTTCCCAGGGGGCTAGAAAAACTGTTTTTT
CDR3: CASSNLPRGLEKLFF
J: TRBJ1-4
D: TRBD1
V: TRBV5-1
size: .

DNA: TGTGCCAGCAGTTTTTCAGGGGGGATATACGAGCAGTACTTC
CDR3: CASSFSGGIYEQYF
J: TRBJ2-7
D: .
V: TRBV27
size: .

DNA: TGTGCCAGCAACCCGACAGGGGTTAGAGATACGCAGTATTTT
CDR3: CASNPTGVRDTQYF
J: TRBJ2-3
D: TRBD1
V: TRBV6-1
size: .

DNA: TGCAGCGAATATTCACCGGGGACTGAAGCTTTCTTT
CDR3: CSEYSPGTEAFF
J: TRBJ1-1
D: .
V: TRBV29-1
size: .

DNA: TGCGCCAGCAGCCCGTATAGCGGGAGGGGACCTTACGAGCAGTACTTC
CDR3: CASSPYSGRGPYEQYF
J: TRBJ2-7
D: TRBD2
V: TRBV4-3
size: .

DNA: TGTGCCAGCAGCTTGGAGGTTTCAGGGGCCTCTAACTATGGCTACACCTTC
CDR3: CASSLEVSGASNYGYTF
J: TRBJ1-2
D: .
V: TRBV5-6
size: .

DNA: TGTGCCAGCAGCCTGACTTTAGGGGATGGCAATCAGCCCCAGCATTTT
CDR3: CASSLTLGDGNQPQHF
J: TRBJ1-5
D: .
V: TRBV5-6
size: .

DNA: TGTGCCAGCAGTTTAGGTGGAGTCACTGAAGCTTTCTTT
CDR3: CASSLGGVTEAFF
J: TRBJ1-1
D: .
V: TRBV28
size: .

DNA: TGCAGCGTCACAGAAGGACTAGCGGGGACCTACGAGCAGTACTTC
CDR3: CSVTEGLAGTYEQYF
J: TRBJ2-7
D: TRBD2
V: TRBV29-1
size: .

DNA: TGCGCCAGCAGCTTGGATTCGGCCCGTGGAGCCCAGTACTTC
CDR3: CASSLDSARGAQYF
J: TRBJ2-5
D: .
V: TRBV5-1
size: .

DNA: TGTGCCAGCAGCTTAGCGACGGTTAGAGCGGACACAGATACGCAGTATTTT
CDR3: CASSLATVRADTDTQYF
J: TRBJ2-3
D: .
V: TRBV7-8
size: few

DNA: TGTGCCAGCAGTCCCGGGACAGTGACCCAAGAGACCCAGTACTTC
CDR3: CASSPGTVTQETQYF
J: TRBJ2-5
D: TRBD1
V: TRBV28
size: .

DNA: TGCGCCAGCAGCTTGATTCTGACAGGGGGCGGAGGGCGTCAAGAGACCCAGTACTTC
CDR3: CASSLILTGGGGRQETQYF
J: TRBJ2-5
D: TRBD1
V: TRBV5-1
size: .

DNA: TGTGCCAGCAGCTTAGCGCTAGCGGGGACGACCTACAATGAGCAGTTCTTC
CDR3: CASSLALAGTTYNEQFF
J: TRBJ2-1
D: TRBD2
V: TRBV7-2
size: .

DNA: TGTGCCAGCAGTCCGGACAGATTCCTCTATGGCTACACCTTC
CDR3: CASSPDRFLYGYTF
J: TRBJ1-2
D: .
V: TRBV7-9
size: .

DNA: TGTGCCAGCAGCTTAATAACTAGCGGGAGTAGCTCCTACAATGAGCAGTTCTTC
CDR3: CASSLITSGSSSYNEQFF
J: TRBJ2-1
D: TRBD2
V: TRBV7-3
size: .

DNA: TGCGCCAGCAGACGGCATACAGGGGAACCTGGAAACACCATATATTTT
CDR3: CASRRHTGEPGNTIYF
J: TRBJ1-3
D: TRBD1
V: TRBV5-1
size: .

DNA: TGTTCCAGCAGCTTTGGCCCAGGGCTTCATCAGCCCCAGCATTTT
CDR3: CSSSFGPGLHQPQHF
J: TRBJ1-5
D: .
V: TRBV7-9
size: .

DNA: TGTGCCAGCAGTCCGGGACTACCTTTTCAGCATTTT
CDR3: CASSPGLPFQHF
J: TRBJ1-5
D: .
V: TRBV6-1
size: .

DNA: TGCGCCAGCAGCTTGACAGGGGACTATGGCTACACCTTC
CDR3: CASSLTGDYGYTF
J: TRBJ1-2
D: TRBD1
V: TRBV5-1
size: .

DNA: TGTGCCACCAGCGCTCCTGCAGCGAACACCGGGGAGCTGTTTTTT
CDR3: CATSAPAANTGELFF
J: TRBJ2-2
D: .
V: TRBV15
size: .

DNA: TGTGCCAGCAGCTCTCCAAGCGGGACCCACGAGCAGTACTTC
CDR3: CASSSPSGTHEQYF
J: TRBJ2-7
D: TRBD2
V: TRBV7-2
size: .

DNA: TGTGCTAGTGGCAACGACAGGAGCACCGGGGAGCTGTTTTTT
CDR3: CASGNDRSTGELFF
J: TRBJ2-2
D: .
V: TRBV12-5
size: once

DNA: TGCGCCAGCAGCCAAGGACAGACTCCGGGTGGCTACACCTTC
CDR3: CASSQGQTPGGYTF
J: TRBJ1-2
D: .
V: TRBV4-3
size: .

DNA: TGTGCCAGCAGTCCCCCTTGGGAGGGCGTCACTGAAGCTTTCTTT
CDR3: CASSPPWEGVTEAFF
J: TRBJ1-1
D: .
V: TRBV28
size: .

DNA: TGTGCCAGCAGTTTCTCGGGTTACGAGCAGTACTTC
CDR3: CASSFSGYEQYF
J: TRBJ2-7
D: .
V: TRBV27
size: .

DNA: TGTGCCAGCACACCGATACAGGGGGCCGAGCAGTACTTC
CDR3: CASTPIQGAEQYF
J: TRBJ2-7
D: TRBD1
V: TRBV6-5
size: .

DNA: TGTGCCAGCAGTGAACCAGGGAAGTTTAACTATGGCTACACCTTC
CDR3: CASSEPGKFNYGYTF
J: TRBJ1-2
D: .
V: TRBV6-1
size: once

DNA: TGTGCCACCAGCAGAGATGGAAGAAGGAAGGGGGGGGACTATGGCTACACCTTC
CDR3: CATSRDGRRKGGDYGYTF
J: TRBJ1-2
D: .
V: TRBV15
size: .

DNA: TGTGCCATCAGACAGACTAGCGGGAGCAGAGATACGCAGTATTTT
CDR3: CAIRQTSGSRDTQYF
J: TRBJ2-3
D: TRBD2
V: TRBV10-3
size: .

DNA: TGCGCCAGCAGCCCCCGTCGGGGACTAGACAATGAGCAGTTCTTC
CDR3: CASSPRRGLDNEQFF
J: TRBJ2-1
D: TRBD2
V: TRBV4-1
size: .

DNA: TGTGCCAGCAGCCCCCAGGTTTCCCACGAGCAGTACTTC
CDR3: CASSPQVSHEQYF
J: TRBJ2-7
D: .
V: TRBV7-9
size: .

DNA: TGTGCCATCTCTTTGGGGACAGGGGCCTACGAGCAGTACTTC
CDR3: CAISLGTGAYEQYF
J: TRBJ2-7
D: TRBD1
V: TRBV10-3
size: .

DNA: TGTGCCAGCAGCCCGTCGGACACGCTGAACACTGAAGCTTTCTTT
CDR3: CASSPSDTLNTEAFF
J: TRBJ1-1
D: .
V: TRBV6-5
size: .

DNA: TGTGCCAGCAGCCCCTCCGGCGGGGGCGGGTACGAGCAGTACTTC
CDR3: CASSPSGGGGYEQYF
J: TRBJ2-7
D: .
V: TRBV9
size: .

DNA: TGCGCCAGCAGCCCGGAGGGGGGGCGCAACTACGAGCAGTACTTC
CDR3: CASSPEGGRNYEQYF
J: TRBJ2-7
D: .
V: TRBV5-1
size: .

DNA: TGTGCCAGCAGTTACTCCCAGGGGAACACCGGGGAGCTGTTTTTT
CDR3: CASSYSQGNTGELFF
J: TRBJ2-2
D: .
V: TRBV6-5
size: .

DNA: TGTGCCAGCAGTTTTTTCTCCAGGGATAATGGCTACACCTTC
CDR3: CASSFFSRDNGYTF
J: TRBJ1-2
D: .
V: TRBV27
size: .

DNA: TGTGCCAGCTCACCAATAGCGGTTGGAATAACGGGCAATCAGCCCCAGCATTTT
CDR3: CASSPIAVGITGNQPQHF
J: TRBJ1-5
D: .
V: TRBV18
size: .

DNA: TGTGCCAGCAGCTTTAGTAGCGGGACCGAAAACATTCAGTACTTC
CDR3: CASSFSSGTENIQYF
J: TRBJ2-4
D: TRBD2
V: TRBV11-1
size: .

DNA: TGTGCCAGTAGGGGGACAGGTTGGGGTCTAGGGAACACTGAAGCTTTCTTT
CDR3: CASRGTGWGLGNTEAFF
J: TRBJ1-1
D: TRBD1
V: TRBV19
size: .